This record looks at one TCR beta chain sequence and its context. Antigen specificity is unknown. Using immunoSEQ multiplex PCR, the repertoire was profiled, and TCRdb retains in-frame clones only, with some absent. The sample carries tens of thousands of clones, roughly 80% recorded once. J lost 13 bases, V lost 1 base, and 6 bases had no gene match. The CDR3 is 14 residues long. Per germline, CDR1 LGHDT and CDR2 YNNKEL (reference sequence). These data belong to a study of T cell responses to AZD1222 COVID-19 vaccine. Overall study findings and caveats: Spike-specific TCR breadth and depth grew following two AZD1222 doses. All repertoire sampling was performed exclusively after the peak T cell response.

The material was peripheral blood, obtained 28 days after the second AZD1222 dose. V and J are TRBV3-1 (or the pseudogene TRBV3-2) and TRBJ1-6; 8 bases agree with TRBD1. This clonotype was sampled from an adult who received the AZD1222 COVID-19 vaccine. CDR3 DNA sequence: TGTGCCAGCAGCCAAGGACAGGGGACGTCGCCCCTCCACTTT. It codes for CASSQGQGTSPLHF.